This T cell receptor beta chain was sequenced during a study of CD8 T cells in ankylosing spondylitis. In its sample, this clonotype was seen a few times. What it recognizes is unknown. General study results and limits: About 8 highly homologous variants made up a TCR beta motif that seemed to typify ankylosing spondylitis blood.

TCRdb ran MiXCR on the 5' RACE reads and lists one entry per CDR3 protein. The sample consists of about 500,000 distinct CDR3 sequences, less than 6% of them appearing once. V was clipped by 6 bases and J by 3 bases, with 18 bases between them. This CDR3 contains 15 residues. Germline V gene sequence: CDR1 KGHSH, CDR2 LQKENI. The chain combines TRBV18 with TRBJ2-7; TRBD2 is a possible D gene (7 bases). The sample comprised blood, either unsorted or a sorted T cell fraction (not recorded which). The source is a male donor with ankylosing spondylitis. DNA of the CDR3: TGTGCCAGCTCCTGGGGGCGGGAGAGTGGCTACGAGCAGTACTTC. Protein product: CASSWGRESGYEQYF. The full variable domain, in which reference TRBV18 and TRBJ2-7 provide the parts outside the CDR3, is NAGVMQNPRHLVRRRGQEARLRCSPMKGHSHVYWYRQLPEEGLKFMVYLQKENIIDESGMPKERFSAEFPKEGPSILRIQQVVRGDSAAYFCASSWGRESGYEQYFGPGTRLTVT.